These 3 T cell receptor beta chains were all obtained from the same sample, sequenced in a study of blood T cells in healthy people across ages. Using a J-beta primer mix together with a sample-barcoded 5' primer, a second PCR was run for roughly 6 to 11 cycles. TCRdb re-called the 5' RACE reads with MiXCR, one entry per CDR3 protein. The sample consists of 800,000 to 950,000 distinct CDR3 sequences, 48% of them appearing once. The sample was blood. These receptors came from a young man in good health.

The chain recombines TRBV7-2 with TRBJ2-4; 12 positions match TRBD2. After removal of 2 bases from V and 3 bases from J, the junction contained 5 bases not matched to a gene. The CDR3 has 17 residues. Per the germline V gene, CDR1 is SGHTA and CDR2 is FQGNSA. CDR3 in amino acids: CASSLTLAGGLKNIQYF. The CDR3 DNA reads as TGTGCCAGCAGCTTAACCCTAGCGGGGGGGCTCAAAAACATTCAGTACTTC. The variable domain in full, with the rest retrieved from reference TRBV7-2 and TRBJ2-4, is GAGVSQSPSNKVTEKGKDVELRCDPISGHTALYWYRQSLGQGLEFLIYFQGNSAPDKSGLPSDRFSAERTGGSVSTLTIQRTQQEDSAVYLCASSLTLAGGLKNIQYFGAGTRLSVL.

This clonotype was detected once. The junction differs from germline at one of its ends, possibly a read error. The chain recombines TRBV27 with TRBJ2-7; TRBD1 matches 9 bases. The CDR3 is 13 amino acids. Germline loops: CDR1 MNHEY, CDR2 SMNVEV (reference sequence). The CDR3 sequence: CASLAQGAGEQYF. The CDR3 bases are TGCGCCAGCCTGGCACAGGGGGCCGGCGAGCAGTACTTC.

This chain connects TRBV4-1 to TRBJ2-1; 10 bases line up with TRBD1. CDR1 and CDR2 (germline): MGHRA, YSYEKL. The V segment lost 4 bases and the J segment 1 base; nucleotides outside the gene matches: 4. The CDR3 has 16 residues. CDR3 sequence (DNA): TGCGCCAGCAGCCGCGGGGGACAGGGGTCCTACAATGAGCAGTTCTTC. Translated: CASSRGGQGSYNEQFF.